This TCR beta chain was documented in a study of CD8 T cells in ankylosing spondylitis. Study observations and caveats: The authors found the disease-linked clones to be CD8+ and relatively rare in peripheral blood. Reports say disease-linked clones showed up significantly more in matched ankylosing spondylitis synovial fluid.

Quantitative 5'-RACE was performed with molecular barcodes, and it yielded the TCR beta libraries. TCRdb re-derived calls from the 5' RACE reads in MiXCR, one entry per CDR3 protein. The top ten hold roughly 14% of the sample, which has about 350,000 distinct CDR3 sequences, 20% to 25% seen once. A remark on this clonotype: No antigen is known for it.

CDR3 length: 13 amino acids. Germline loops: CDR1 DFQATT, CDR2 SNEGSKA (reference sequence). The germline V and J ends were trimmed by 2 bases and 8 bases, with 16 bases remaining between them. The TCR was taken from a male donor with ankylosing spondylitis or in good health (not recorded which). Sequenced input: blood, either unsorted or a sorted T cell fraction (not recorded which). V and J are TRBV20-1 and TRBJ2-7; possible D gene TRBD1, 6 bases. The CDR3 DNA sequence: TGCAGTGCTAGAAGGGGGACAACCCAAAAGCAGTACTTC. It codes for CSARRGTTQKQYF.